Below are 27 T cell receptor beta chains sequenced from a single sample in a study of OX40 agonist ivuxolimab in advanced cancers. Sequenced by immunoSEQ multiplex PCR; TCRdb stores in-frame clones only, minus some. The sample consists of 52,000 or so clones, approximately 79% of them appearing once. This specimen was CD4+ or CD8+ T cells sorted from blood, taken in a trial of the OX40 agonist ivuxolimab. The receptors shown here come from an adult with an advanced solid tumor such as melanoma, head and neck, liver or kidney cancer.

This clone was seen a few times. The chain couples TRBV6-1 to TRBJ1-2; possible D gene TRBD1, 6 bases. The V and J ends lost 4 bases and 8 bases respectively, with 14 bases between them. Germline V gene sequence: CDR1 MNHNS, CDR2 SASEGT. CDR3 length: 13 amino acids. CDR3 residues: CASSARTDGGYTF. The CDR3 nucleotides read TGTGCCAGCAGTGCCCGGACAGACGGGGGCTACACCTTC.

The chain couples TRBV19 to TRBJ2-2; 10 bases align to TRBD2. This CDR3 is built from 19 residues. Germline-derived CDR1 and CDR2 are LNHDA and SQIVND (reference sequence). V trimming: 3 bases; J trimming: 4 bases; junction bases outside the gene matches: 14. As DNA, the CDR3 is TGTGCCAGTAGTATCCACCTCCCTAGCGGGGGCTGGGGCACCGGGGAGCTGTTTTTT. This encodes CASSIHLPSGGWGTGELFF.

This chain joins TRBV9 and TRBJ2-5; D gene ambiguous. The germline V and J ends were trimmed by 1 base and 3 bases, with 10 bases remaining between them. This CDR3 has 14 amino acids. Germline V gives CDR1 SGDLS, CDR2 YYNGEE. CDR3 amino acids: CASSVFGVEETQYF. The CDR3 DNA sequence: TGTGCCAGCAGCGTATTTGGTGTGGAAGAGACCCAGTACTTC.

The gene calls are TRBV7-9 and TRBJ2-6; D remains ambiguous. CDR1 and CDR2 from the germline V gene are SEHNR and FQNEAQ (reference sequence). The CDR3 sequence is 13 residues long. The V gene lost 7 bases and the J gene lost 4 bases, with 8 bases spanning the gap. In DNA, the CDR3 is TGTGCCAGCACCCCAACGGGGGCCAACGTCCTGACTTTC. It encodes CASTPTGANVLTF.

The chain carries TRBV18 and TRBJ1-5; 10 bases match TRBD1. The CDR3 is 13 residues long. V lost 6 bases to trimming and J lost 8 bases; unmatched junction nucleotides: 4. The germline V gene has CDR1 KGHSH and CDR2 LQKENI. The CDR3 reads CASSSGTGEPQHF. CDR3 DNA: TGTGCCAGCTCGTCCGGGACAGGGGAGCCCCAGCATTTT.

V gene TRBV7-9 combines with J gene TRBJ2-7; the D gene is possibly TRBD1 (6 bases). The CDR3 is made up of 15 amino acids. The germline gives CDR1 SEHNR, CDR2 FQNEAQ (reference sequence). Trimming removed 1 base at V and 0 bases at J, with 10 bases between. CDR3 residues: CASSLGGGGSYEQYF. The DNA for the CDR3 is TGTGCCAGCAGCTTAGGAGGGGGTGGCTCCTACGAGCAGTACTTC.

The chain uses TRBV11-2 and TRBJ1-1; D is unresolved. This CDR3 has 13 amino acids. The germline CDR1 and CDR2 sequences are SGHAT and FQNNGV. V lost 4 bases to trimming and J lost 4 bases, with 10 bases between them. The CDR3: CASSSTRATEAFF. In DNA form, the CDR3 reads TGTGCCAGCAGCTCGACTAGGGCCACTGAAGCTTTCTTT. Filled out from reference TRBV11-2 and TRBJ1-1, the complete variable domain reads EAGVAQSPRYKIIEKRQSVAFWCNPISGHATLYWYQQILGQGPKLLIQFQNNGVVDDSQLPKDRFSAERLKGVDSTLKIQPAKLEDSAVYLCASSSTRATEAFFGQGTRLTVV.

This sequence joins TRBV5-1 and TRBJ2-2, with 7 bases lining up with TRBD1. The junction had 8 bases not matched to a gene; V was cut back by 2 bases and J by 1 base. This CDR3 has 17 amino acids. CDR1 is SGHRS and CDR2 is YFSETQ in the germline V gene. The CDR3 bases are TGCGCCAGCAGCTTTGGGGGACAGCGGAAGAACACCGGGGAGCTGTTTTTT. This codes for CASSFGGQRKNTGELFF.

This chain joins TRBV19 and TRBJ1-1, with D possibly being TRBD1 (5 bases). V was pared by 5 bases and J by 3 bases, with 10 bases between. Germline-derived CDR1 and CDR2 are LNHDA and SQIVND (reference sequence). The CDR3 is 13 residues long. In DNA, the CDR3 is TGTGCCAGTAGTCTCACAGGCGACACTGAAGCTTTCTTT. Residues: CASSLTGDTEAFF.

V is TRBV30 and J is TRBJ2-2; TRBD1 matches at 7 bases. CDR3 size: 14 residues. In germline, CDR1 is GTSNPN, CDR2 SVGIG (reference sequence). After removal of 2 bases from V and 3 bases from J, the junction contained 3 bases not matched to a gene. CDR3 sequence: CAWSRGLDTGELFF. The DNA of the CDR3 is TGTGCCTGGAGTAGGGGGCTGGACACCGGGGAGCTGTTTTTT.

The chain couples TRBV14 to TRBJ2-7; D unresolved. From germline, CDR1 is SGHDN and CDR2 FVKESK. V was shortened by 6 bases and J by 0 bases, with 18 bases between the two germline ends. The CDR3 is 16 amino acids. Here the CDR3 DNA reads TGTGCCAGCAGTCGAGCCGGACGGTGGGACTCCTACGAGCAGTACTTC. Amino acids: CASSRAGRWDSYEQYF.

The chain links TRBV9 to TRBJ2-3; D not certain. The CDR3 has 15 residues. The V gene's germline CDR1 is SGDLS and CDR2 YYNGEE. Trimming took off 0 bases at V and 0 bases at J, with 8 bases between the two ends. The CDR3 here is CASSVAVTSTDTQYF. DNA of the CDR3: TGTGCCAGCAGCGTAGCGGTTACTAGCACAGATACGCAGTATTTT.

This rearrangement joins TRBV4-2 to TRBJ2-5, with D unresolved. The germline V and J ends were trimmed by 4 bases and 5 bases, with 11 bases remaining between them. This CDR3 contains 13 residues. Germline V gene sequence: CDR1 LGHNA, CDR2 YNFKEQ. The CDR3 loop reads CASSPGSWETQYF. The CDR3 coding sequence is TGTGCCAGCAGCCCAGGATCGTGGGAGACCCAGTACTTC.

The V gene is TRBV5-1, the J gene TRBJ2-7; 8 nucleotides match TRBD1. Germline V lookup: CDR1 SGHRS, CDR2 YFSETQ. CDR3 length: 16 residues. The junction had 16 bases not matched to a gene; V was cut back by 4 bases and J by 7 bases. The CDR3 coding sequence is TGCGCCAGCAGCCCGTTGATGGGACAGGTCCTTCGAGAGCAGTACTTC. This sequence encodes CASSPLMGQVLREQYF.

The CDR3 bases are TGTGCCAGCAGCGTAGTAGGGGGTACAAATGAGCAGTTCTTC. Amino acid sequence: CASSVVGGTNEQFF. The gene calls are TRBV9 and TRBJ2-1; D is possibly TRBD1 (6 bases). V lost 0 bases and J lost 7, with 11 bases in between. The CDR3 has 14 amino acids. Germline V CDR1 and CDR2: SGDLS, YYNGEE.

The gene calls are TRBV7-8 and TRBJ2-4, with D unclear. V was pared by 2 bases and J by 0 bases, with 14 bases between. In germline, CDR1 is SGHVS, CDR2 FQNEAQ. The CDR3 sequence is 17 residues long. The CDR3 nucleotides read TGTGCCAGCAGCTTATCAGTTTTTTTGGTAGCCAAAAACATTCAGTACTTC. Its protein is CASSLSVFLVAKNIQYF.

This chain links TRBV19 with TRBJ1-5; possible D gene TRBD1, 6 bases. CDR3 size: 15 residues. Germline V gives CDR1 LNHDA, CDR2 SQIVND (reference sequence). Trimming shortened V by 1 base and J by 4 bases, and 11 bases separated the two germline ends. This CDR3 is CASSIVGTLNQPQHF. CDR3 nucleotide sequence: TGTGCCAGTAGTATAGTCGGGACACTTAATCAGCCCCAGCATTTT.

The V and J genes are TRBV6-5 and TRBJ1-2; D call uncertain. Germline-derived CDR1 and CDR2 are MNHEY and SVGAGI. This CDR3 spans 13 amino acids. The V end lost 5 bases, the J end lost 2 bases, and 9 bases lay between the germline ends. Here the CDR3 DNA reads TGTGCCAGCAGTCCCGGGTCCAACTATGGCTACACCTTC. Translated: CASSPGSNYGYTF.

The chain uses TRBV6-1 and TRBJ2-6; D is unclear. CDR3 size: 14 residues. CDR1 is MNHNS, CDR2 SASEGT, per germline. V was shortened by 7 bases and J by 3 bases, with 10 bases between the two germline ends. CDR3 in DNA: TGTGCCAGCAACCTACCTTTTGGGGCCAACGTCCTGACTTTC. Its translation: CASNLPFGANVLTF.

The chain links TRBV7-2 to TRBJ1-4; D is unclear. V dropped 0 bases and J dropped 7 bases, with 6 bases sitting between them. The V gene's germline CDR1 is SGHTA and CDR2 FQGNSA. The CDR3 covers 13 residues. The chain's CDR3 is CASSLALGEKLFF. CDR3 sequence (DNA): TGTGCCAGCAGCTTAGCCCTGGGTGAAAAACTGTTTTTT.

The chain recombines TRBV7-8 with TRBJ2-5, with D perhaps TRBD2 (5 bases). V was pared by 1 base and J by 0 bases, with 12 bases between. This CDR3 is 16 amino acids long. Looked up from germline, CDR1 is SGHVS and CDR2 is FQNEAQ. This CDR3 is CASSLESGAYQETQYF. DNA of the CDR3: TGTGCCAGCAGCTTAGAGAGCGGAGCGTACCAAGAGACCCAGTACTTC. Supplemented by reference TRBV7-8 and TRBJ2-5, the full variable domain reads GAGVSQSPRYKVAKRGQDVALRCDPISGHVSLFWYQQALGQGPEFLTYFQNEAQLDKSGLPSDRFFAERPEGSVSTLKIQRTQQEDSAVYLCASSLESGAYQETQYFGPGTRLLVL.

The rearrangement uses TRBV5-5 and TRBJ1-4, with TRBD1 matching 11 bases. Germline CDR1 is SGHKS and CDR2 is YYEKEE (reference sequence). Trimming took 4 bases from V and 7 from J; bases not matched to a gene: 12. The length of the CDR3 is 17 residues. CDR3 residues: CASSVFVGQGAGEKLFF. CDR3 nucleotide sequence: TGTGCCAGCAGCGTGTTCGTTGGACAGGGGGCTGGTGAAAAACTGTTTTTT. The full variable domain, completed using reference TRBV5-5 and TRBJ1-4, is DAGVTQSPTHLIKTRGQQVTLRCSPISGHKSVSWYQQVLGQGPQFIFQYYEKEERGRGNFPDRFSARQFPNYSSELNVNALLLGDSALYLCASSVFVGQGAGEKLFFGSGTQLSVL.

This chain joins TRBV19 and TRBJ1-1; no firm D call. The CDR3 length is 15 residues. V dropped 0 bases and J dropped 2 bases, with 10 bases sitting between them. The V gene's germline CDR1 is LNHDA and CDR2 SQIVND (reference sequence). As DNA, the CDR3 is TGTGCCAGTAGTATAGATCTGGTAGTTAACACTGAAGCTTTCTTT. Its protein is CASSIDLVVNTEAFF.

The chain is built from TRBV6-1 and TRBJ1-2; D gene uncertain. CDR3 length: 14 residues. Trimming pared 4 bases from V and 2 bases from J, leaving 11 bases between. CDR1 MNHNS and CDR2 SASEGT come from the germline V gene. CDR3 sequence: CASSGATVNYGYTF. In DNA, the CDR3 is TGTGCCAGCAGTGGAGCGACCGTAAACTATGGCTACACCTTC.

This chain joins TRBV5-4 and TRBJ2-1; 7 nucleotides agree with TRBD1. CDR1 and CDR2 from the germline V gene are SGHNT and YYREEE (reference sequence). With V trimmed by 1 base and J by 11 bases, 15 bases remained unmatched. The CDR3 spans 16 residues. CDR3 sequence (DNA): TGTGCCAGCAGCTTGTCCTCCGGACAGGACGGGATGAAGCAGTTCTTC. This encodes CASSLSSGQDGMKQFF.

V usage is TRBV2 and J usage is TRBJ2-2; the D is unclear. V gave up 6 bases and J gave up 0 bases, with 17 bases separating them. The germline gives CDR1 SNHLY, CDR2 FYNNEI. The CDR3 length is 17 residues. The CDR3 region has the DNA TGTGCCAGCAGGGATGGGTGGACCTCTACGAACACCGGGGAGCTGTTTTTT. Its translation: CASRDGWTSTNTGELFF.

As concerns this clone: Other nucleotide sequences in the sample specify the same CDR3. This chain joins TRBV19 and TRBJ1-5; TRBD1 might be the D (5 bases). Germline CDR1 reads LNHDA; CDR2 reads SQIVND (reference sequence). With 3 bases removed from V and 1 base from J, the gap between germline ends came to 10 bases. This CDR3 region has 15 residues. The CDR3, as DNA: TGTGCCAGTAGTATCGGGGGGGGGAGCAATCAGCCCCAGCATTTT. Amino acids: CASSIGGGSNQPQHF.